Included here is one T cell receptor beta chain sequence, with context. Trimming cost V 7 bases and J 7 bases; bases outside gene matches: 9. The length of the CDR3 is 13 residues. TCRdb's table, derived via immunoSEQ multiplex PCR, lists solely in-frame clones and lacks some. Among roughly 34,000 clones listed, 75% to 85% were seen once. The data originate from a study of blood T cell repertoires in COVID-19. This clonotype was sampled from a woman between 70 and 85 years old with acute or convalescent COVID-19. The chain joins TRBV12-3 or TRBV12-4 to TRBJ1-1; 7 bases match TRBD1. Sequencing was carried out using peripheral blood. CDR3 nucleotides: TGTGCCAGCAATCAATACCAGGGGGGTGAAGCTTTCTTT. This gives the protein CASNQYQGGEAFF.